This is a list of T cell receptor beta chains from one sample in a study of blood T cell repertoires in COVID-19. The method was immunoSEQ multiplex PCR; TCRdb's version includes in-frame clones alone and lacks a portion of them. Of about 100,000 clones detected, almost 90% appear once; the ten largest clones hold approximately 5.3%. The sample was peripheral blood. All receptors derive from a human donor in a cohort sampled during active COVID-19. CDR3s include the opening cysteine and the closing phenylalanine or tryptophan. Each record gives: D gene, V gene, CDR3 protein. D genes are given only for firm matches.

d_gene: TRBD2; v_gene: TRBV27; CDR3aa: CASSPKIRLAGGNTQYF
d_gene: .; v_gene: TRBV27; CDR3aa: CASSFASSYEQYF
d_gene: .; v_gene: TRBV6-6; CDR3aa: CASSSGQLPCDF
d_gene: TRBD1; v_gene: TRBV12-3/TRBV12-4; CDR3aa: CATSPTGTYGYTF
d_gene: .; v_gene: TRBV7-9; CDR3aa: CASSLEAGTEAFF
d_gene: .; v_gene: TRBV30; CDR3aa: CAWSVSYSQYF
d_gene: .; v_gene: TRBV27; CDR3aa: CASSLGGASNQPQHF
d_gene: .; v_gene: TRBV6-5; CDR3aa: CASTEGGSQPQHF
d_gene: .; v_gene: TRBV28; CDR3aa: CVSRAPSAQTYEQYF
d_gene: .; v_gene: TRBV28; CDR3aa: CASEAGSSYEQYF
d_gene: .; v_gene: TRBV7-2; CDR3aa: CASSPGSVETQYF
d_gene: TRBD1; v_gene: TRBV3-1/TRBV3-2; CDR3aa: CASSHPGQKPGELFF
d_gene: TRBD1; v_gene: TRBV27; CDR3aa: CASRDTGGGQPQHF
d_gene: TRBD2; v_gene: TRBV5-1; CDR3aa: CASSLALGGTGANVLTF
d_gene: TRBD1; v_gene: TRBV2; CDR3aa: CASSLSRDRVLSADTQYF
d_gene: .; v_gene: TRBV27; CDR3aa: CASSFKPGHTYEQYF
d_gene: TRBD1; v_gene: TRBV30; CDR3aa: CAWSGGQGRGTEAFF
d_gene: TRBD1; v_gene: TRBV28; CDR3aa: CASRSQGEQPQHF
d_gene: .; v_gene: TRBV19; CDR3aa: CASSIRHAGNNNEQFF
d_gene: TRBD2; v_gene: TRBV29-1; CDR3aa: CSAQPGLGTDTQYF
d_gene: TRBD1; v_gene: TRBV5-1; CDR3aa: CASSPKDRGLYNEQFF
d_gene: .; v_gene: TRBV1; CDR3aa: CTSRRLAFSSYNEQFF
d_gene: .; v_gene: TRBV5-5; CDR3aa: CASSSTGYEQYF
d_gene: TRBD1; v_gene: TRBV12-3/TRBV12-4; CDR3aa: CASRSQGVTEAFF
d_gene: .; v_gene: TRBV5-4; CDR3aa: CASSKRGGGQETQYF
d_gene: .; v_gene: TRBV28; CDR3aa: CASSFGGQLAKNIQYF
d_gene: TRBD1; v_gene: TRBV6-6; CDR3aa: CASSLDRDYEQYF
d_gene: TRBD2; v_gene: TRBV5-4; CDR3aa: CASSNWGTSGTGELFF
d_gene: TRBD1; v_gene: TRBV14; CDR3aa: CASSPSATGSSWILQETQYF
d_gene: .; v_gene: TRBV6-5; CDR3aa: CASSIEGGNQPQHF
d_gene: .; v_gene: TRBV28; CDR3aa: CASSPPEGLGWDTF
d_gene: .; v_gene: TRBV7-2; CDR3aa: CASSLLSPLGYTF
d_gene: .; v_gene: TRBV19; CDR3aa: CASSISRTVYSNQPQHF